Below are 4 T cell receptor beta chains sequenced from a single sample in a study of T cell responses to AZD1222 COVID-19 vaccine. Sequencing was performed with immunoSEQ multiplex PCR; in TCRdb, only in-frame clones are kept and a portion is missing. Of about 140,000 clones listed, around 89% are singletons. This specimen was peripheral blood, taken 28 days after the second AZD1222 dose. The receptor source for this set is an adult who received the AZD1222 COVID-19 vaccine.

The J gene is TRBJ2-3, the V gene TRBV6-1; 7 bases line up with TRBD1. The CDR3 totals 14 residues. Germline CDR1 is MNHNS and CDR2 is SASEGT. J was trimmed by 2 bases and V by 3 bases; bases with no gene match: 2. DNA for the CDR3: TGTGCCAGCAGTGACGGGACAGCCACAGATACGCAGTATTTT. This sequence encodes CASSDGTATDTQYF.

J is TRBJ1-2 and V is TRBV29-1; 8 bases line up with TRBD1. V shed 0 bases and J 6 bases; nucleotides not matched to a gene: 0. Germline CDR1 SQVTM, CDR2 ANQGSEA. This CDR3 comprises 12 residues. CDR3 DNA: TGCAGCGTTGAAGAACAGGGGGATGGCTACACCTTC. It yields the protein CSVEEQGDGYTF. Full variable domain (missing parts from reference TRBV29-1 and TRBJ1-2): SAVISQKPSRDICQRGTSLTIQCQVDSQVTMMFWYRQQPGQSLTLIATANQGSEATYESGFVIDKFPISRPNLTFSTLTVSNMSPEDSSIYLCSVEEQGDGYTFGSGTRLTVV.

The chain has TRBV7-2 and TRBJ2-7; D is possibly TRBD1 (6 bases). The germline CDR1 and CDR2 sequences are SGHTA and FQGNSA. This CDR3 is 12 amino acids long. Between the trimmed V and J ends, which lost 5 bases and 5 bases, there was a span of 10 bases. The CDR3 DNA is TGTGCCAGCAGCCAACAGGGTCACGAGCAGTACTTC. It yields the protein CASSQQGHEQYF.

The chain carries TRBV9 and TRBJ2-3, with D perhaps matching TRBD2 (7 bases). The CDR3 spans 15 residues. Trimming pared 0 bases from V and 3 bases from J, leaving 11 bases between. Germline lookup yields CDR1 SGDLS and CDR2 YYNGEE. CDR3 bases: TGTGCCAGCAGCGTAGGAGGGGGGGGGACAGATACGCAGTATTTT. This sequence encodes CASSVGGGGTDTQYF.